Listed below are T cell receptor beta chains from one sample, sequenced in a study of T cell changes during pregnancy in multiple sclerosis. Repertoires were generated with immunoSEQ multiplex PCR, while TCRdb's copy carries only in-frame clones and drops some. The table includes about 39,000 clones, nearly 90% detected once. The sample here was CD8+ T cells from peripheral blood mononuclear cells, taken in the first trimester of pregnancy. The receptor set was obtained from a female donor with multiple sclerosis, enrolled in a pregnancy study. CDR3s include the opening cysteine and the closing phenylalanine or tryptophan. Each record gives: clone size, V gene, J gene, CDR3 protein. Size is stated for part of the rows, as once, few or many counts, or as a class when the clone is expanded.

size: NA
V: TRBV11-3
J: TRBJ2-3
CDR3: CASSLVVGGGDTQYF

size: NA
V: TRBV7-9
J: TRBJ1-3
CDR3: CASSLPLIGNTIYF

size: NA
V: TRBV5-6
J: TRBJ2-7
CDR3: CASSPGTAYEQYF

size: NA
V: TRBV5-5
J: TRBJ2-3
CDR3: CASSLDQRLTDTQYF

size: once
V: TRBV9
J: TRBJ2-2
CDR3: CASSWTGAITGELFF

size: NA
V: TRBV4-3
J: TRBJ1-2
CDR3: CASSSSGLYGYTF

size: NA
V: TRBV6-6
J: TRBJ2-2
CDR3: CASSYLGQTGELFF

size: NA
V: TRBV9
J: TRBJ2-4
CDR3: CASSVEGQFKNIQYF

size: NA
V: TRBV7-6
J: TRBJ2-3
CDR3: CASSTSPGLDTDTQYF

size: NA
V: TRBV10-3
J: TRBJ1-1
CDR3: CAISAQGNTEAFF

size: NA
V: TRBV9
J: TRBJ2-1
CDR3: CASSPSGDPYNEQFF

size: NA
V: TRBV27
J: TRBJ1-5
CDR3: CASSPGAPRSNQPQHF

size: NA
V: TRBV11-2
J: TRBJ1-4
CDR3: CASSSGTGDGIDEKLFF

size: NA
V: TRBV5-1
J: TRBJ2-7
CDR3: CASSLGQGAAYEQYF

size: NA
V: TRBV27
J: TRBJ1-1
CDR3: CASTPGVEGTEAFF

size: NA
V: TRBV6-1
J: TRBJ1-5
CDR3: CASSEDTGMPQPQHF

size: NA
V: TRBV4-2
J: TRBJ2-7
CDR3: CASSQGSGVYEQYF

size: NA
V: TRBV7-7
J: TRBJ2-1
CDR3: CASSLNRVDEQFF

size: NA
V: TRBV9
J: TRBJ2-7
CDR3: CASSPGGSGNYEQYF

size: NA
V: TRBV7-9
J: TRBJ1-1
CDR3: CASSPRDRGEAFF

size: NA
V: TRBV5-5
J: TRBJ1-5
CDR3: CASSLALDRVDQPQHF

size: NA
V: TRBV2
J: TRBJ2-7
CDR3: CASSRLWTSGGAGYLYEQYF

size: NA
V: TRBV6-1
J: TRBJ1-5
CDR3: CASSDGQGGHQPQHF

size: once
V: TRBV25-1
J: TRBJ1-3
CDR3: CASSEYGAYSGNTIYF

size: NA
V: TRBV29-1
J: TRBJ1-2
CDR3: CSVLNRGYGYTF

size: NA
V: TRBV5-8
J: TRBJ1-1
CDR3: CASSTPFGGVTEAFF

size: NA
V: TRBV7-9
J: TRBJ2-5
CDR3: CASEGFDIQETQYF

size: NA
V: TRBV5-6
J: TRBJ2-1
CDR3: CASSLGTSLSEQFF

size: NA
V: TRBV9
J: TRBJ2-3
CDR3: CASSVNKGPTTDTQYF

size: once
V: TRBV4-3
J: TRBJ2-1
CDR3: CASSQLLAGDYNEQFF

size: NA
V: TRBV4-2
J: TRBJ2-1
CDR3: CASSSGSYNEQFF

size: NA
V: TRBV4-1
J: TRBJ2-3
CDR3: CASSQELAGTLHNTDTQYF

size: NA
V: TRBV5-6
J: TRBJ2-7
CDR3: CASSLTGEQYF

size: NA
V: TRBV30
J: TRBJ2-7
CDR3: CAWSVTGYEQYF

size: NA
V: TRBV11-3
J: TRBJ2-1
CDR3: CASSLGAGSYEQFF

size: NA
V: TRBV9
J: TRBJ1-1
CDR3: CASSPQDYTEAFF

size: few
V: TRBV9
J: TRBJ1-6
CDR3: CASSGGVGTGSSPLHF